The T cell receptor beta chain under discussion was sequenced for a study of cytomegalovirus exposure and HLA in healthy donors. Study-wide results and limits: As a later analysis showed, several of the most significant clusters appeared to be linked to common viral pathogens.

Concerning this clone: Its antigen is currently unknown.

In the PCR, 60 Vbeta and 13 Jbeta primers were used. The repertoire was sequenced with immunoSEQ multiplex PCR; TCRdb's copy has only in-frame clones and lacks some. This table holds 150,000 to 180,000 clones, roughly 79% found once. The sequencing input was PBMCs. This TCR derives from a man between 18 and 35 years old in good health and CMV-seronegative.

The CDR3 spells CASSMRPGTGNYNEQFF. CDR3 DNA sequence: TGTGCCAGTAGTATGAGACCTGGGACAGGGAACTACAATGAGCAGTTCTTC. The chain has TRBV19 and TRBJ2-1, with 9 bases lining up with TRBD1. Trimming removed 3 bases from V and 3 bases from J; junction bases left unmatched: 9. This CDR3 has 17 residues. Germline values: CDR1 LNHDA, CDR2 SQIVND (reference sequence).